The 23 T cell receptor beta chains presented below share a single source sample, sequenced in a study of CD8+ T cells in alopecia areata. This sample's treatment: oral pan-JAK inhibitor, 5-10 mg twice daily. The authors extracted RNA and reverse transcribed it into cDNA as the sequencing template. Here immunoSEQ multiplex PCR was the method, and the copy in TCRdb shows in-frame clones only, minus some. Of about 250,000 clones in the sample, roughly 60% were seen once. The sequencing here drew on CD4+ T cells sorted from blood, taken around week 54, from a patient treated with tofacitinib. These receptors were obtained from a human donor with alopecia areata.

The genes are TRBV5-1 and TRBJ1-2, with D unresolved. Germline V gene data show CDR1 as SGHRS and CDR2 as YFSETQ. V lost 0 bases, J lost 6 bases, and 9 bases lay in between. This CDR3 has 13 amino acids. The CDR3 spells CASSLGVNDGYTF. The CDR3 bases are TGCGCCAGCAGCTTGGGGGTTAATGATGGCTACACCTTC.

In DNA, the CDR3 is TGCGCCAGCAGAGAGACAGGGGGCATTCAGTACTTC. It codes for CASRETGGIQYF. This chain joins TRBV5-1 and TRBJ2-4; 9 bases agree with TRBD1. Germline values: CDR1 SGHRS, CDR2 YFSETQ. This CDR3 contains 12 residues. After removal of 5 bases from V and 9 bases from J, the junction contained 3 bases not matched to a gene.

J is TRBJ1-2 and V is TRBV11-1; no definite D call. V lost 7 bases to trimming and J lost 2 bases, with 26 bases between them. The CDR3 totals 18 residues. CDR1 SGHAT and CDR2 FQDESV come from the germline V gene (reference sequence). This CDR3 reads CASTSIGQQIGTNYGYTF. The CDR3, as DNA: TGTGCCAGCACCTCCATCGGGCAACAGATCGGAACAAACTATGGCTACACCTTC. The whole variable domain, filled in from reference TRBV11-1 and TRBJ1-2, reads EAEVAQSPRYKITEKSQAVAFWCDPISGHATLYWYRQILGQGPELLVQFQDESVVDDSQLPKDRFSAERLKGVDSTLKIQPAELGDSAMYLCASTSIGQQIGTNYGYTFGSGTRLTVV.

The chain is built from TRBV5-6 and TRBJ2-7; D gene uncertain. The CDR3 sequence is 12 residues long. Germline values: CDR1 SGHDT, CDR2 YYEEEE. V was clipped by 0 bases and J by 9 bases, with 10 bases between them. CDR3 bases: TGTGCCAGCAGCTTGGACACGCTCGCGCAGTACTTC. Protein product: CASSLDTLAQYF. Full variable domain (rest looked up from reference TRBV5-6 and TRBJ2-7): DAGVTQSPTHLIKTRGQQVTLRCSPKSGHDTVSWYQQALGQGPQFIFQYYEEEERQRGNFPDRFSGHQFPNYSSELNVNALLLGDSALYLCASSLDTLAQYFGPGTRLTVT.

As concerns this clone: Other DNA sequences within the sample encode an identical CDR3. The chain uses TRBV6-1 and TRBJ1-2; tentative D call: TRBD1 (6 bases). The CDR3 extends over 12 amino acids. Germline-derived CDR1 and CDR2 are MNHNS and SASEGT. Trimming shortened V by 6 bases and J by 4 bases, and 9 bases separated the two germline ends. The CDR3 is CASREQGYGYTF. The CDR3 coding sequence is TGTGCCAGCAGAGAACAGGGCTATGGCTACACCTTC.

V gene TRBV18 combines with J gene TRBJ2-2; D unclear. Germline lookup yields CDR1 KGHSH and CDR2 LQKENI. Trimming took 5 bases from V and 0 from J, leaving 7 bases between them. This CDR3 region has 14 residues. Here the CDR3 DNA reads TGTGCCAGCTCAGCACAGCCGAACACCGGGGAGCTGTTTTTT. Translating gives CASSAQPNTGELFF.

V and J are TRBV5-1 and TRBJ2-1, with D possibly being TRBD2 (6 bases). CDR1 SGHRS and CDR2 YFSETQ come from the germline V gene. The length of the CDR3 is 12 residues. Trimming took 5 bases from V and 8 from J, leaving 11 bases between them. Written as DNA, the CDR3 is TGCGCCAGCAGTTCCTTAGCGGATGAGCAGTTCTTC. Its protein is CASSSLADEQFF.

The rearrangement uses TRBV6-5 and TRBJ1-1; weak D call: TRBD1 (5 bases). Germline CDR1 is MNHEY and CDR2 is SVGAGI. Trimming removed 4 bases from V and 5 bases from J, with 14 bases in between. This CDR3 is 14 amino acids long. CDR3 DNA: TGTGCCAGCAGTTTCCAGGAAAGGGGAACTGAAGCTTTCTTT. Its protein product is CASSFQERGTEAFF.

This clone showed up just a few times. The chain links TRBV4-3 to TRBJ2-1, with 14 bases that match TRBD2. Germline lookup yields CDR1 LGHNA and CDR2 YSLEER. CDR3 size: 17 residues. The V and J ends lost 0 bases and 7 bases, in that order; junction bases with no gene match: 5. This chain's CDR3 is CASSQEGTSGGRNEQFF. CDR3 coding DNA: TGCGCCAGCAGCCAAGAGGGGACTAGCGGGGGCAGAAATGAGCAGTTCTTC.

A few counts support this clone. In the same sample, other DNA sequences code for this CDR3. The V gene is TRBV29-1, the J gene TRBJ1-1, with a weak D call TRBD1 (5 bases). CDR3 length: 12 residues. Per the germline V gene, CDR1 is SQVTM and CDR2 is ANQGSEA. V was clipped by 4 bases and J by 0 bases, with 6 bases between them. The chain's CDR3 is CSVGGMNTEAFF. The DNA for the CDR3 is TGCAGCGTTGGGGGGATGAACACTGAAGCTTTCTTT.

This clone was detected only a few times. The V and J genes are TRBV30 and TRBJ1-2, with 8 nucleotides matching TRBD1. The V and J ends lost 0 bases and 6 bases, in that order; junction bases with no gene match: 6. Germline CDR1 reads GTSNPN; CDR2 reads SVGIG (reference sequence). The CDR3 sequence is 14 residues long. This CDR3 is CAWSVPRTGNGYTF. CDR3 coding DNA: TGTGCCTGGAGTGTACCTCGGACAGGGAATGGCTACACCTTC.

The chain is built from TRBV30 and TRBJ1-6; 9 positions agree with TRBD1. The CDR3 consists of 14 residues. Germline CDR1 and CDR2: GTSNPN and SVGIG (reference sequence). Trimming removed 4 bases from V and 9 bases from J; junction bases left unmatched: 7. Here the CDR3 reads CAWTPTGGGSPLHF. The DNA of the CDR3 is TGTGCCTGGACGCCGACAGGGGGGGGTTCACCCCTCCACTTT.

The chain carries TRBV6-5 and TRBJ2-3; D may match TRBD1 or TRBD2 (5 bases each). The CDR3 has 15 residues. V was clipped by 4 bases and J by 2 bases, with 13 bases between them. In germline, CDR1 is MNHEY, CDR2 SVGAGI. Written as DNA, the CDR3 is TGTGCCAGCAGTTTTTTCGGGGACCTCACAGATACGCAGTATTTT. The encoded protein is CASSFFGDLTDTQYF.

CDR3: CACPGQLNTEAFF. In DNA, the CDR3 is TGTGCCTGCCCAGGACAGCTGAACACTGAAGCTTTCTTT. The V call is TRBV30, the J call TRBJ1-1; weak D call: TRBD1 (6 bases). The germline CDR1 and CDR2 sequences are GTSNPN and SVGIG (reference sequence). The CDR3 is 13 amino acids. Trimming shortened V by 6 bases and J by 0 bases, and 11 bases separated the two germline ends.

The V call is TRBV15, the J call TRBJ2-3; D may be TRBD1 (6 bases). CDR1 is LNHNV, CDR2 YYDKDF, per germline (reference sequence). Trimming took off 6 bases at V and 4 bases at J, with 14 bases between the two ends. This CDR3 has 14 residues. In nucleotides, the CDR3 is TGTGCCACCAGTGCTACACCAGGGGCAGATACGCAGTATTTT. It specifies CATSATPGADTQYF.

V gene TRBV7-2 combines with J gene TRBJ2-1, with D hard to call. The CDR3 spans 14 residues. Trimming cost V 5 bases and J 1 base, with 9 bases left between them. Germline CDR1 reads SGHTA; CDR2 reads FQGNSA. Here the CDR3 DNA reads TGTGCCAGCAGCCTGTCCGGGTCCTACAATGAGCAGTTCTTC. Its protein is CASSLSGSYNEQFF. Using reference TRBV7-2 and TRBJ2-1 for the parts outside the CDR3, the full variable domain is GAGVSQSPSNKVTEKGKDVELRCDPISGHTALYWYRQSLGQGLEFLIYFQGNSAPDKSGLPSDRFSAERTGGSVSTLTIQRTQQEDSAVYLCASSLSGSYNEQFFGPGTRLTVL.

The chain has TRBV23-1 and TRBJ2-3; D not certain. Being an ORF, TRBV23-1 has a function that is uncertain. Trimming removed 2 bases from V and 5 bases from J, with 23 bases in between. CDR3 size: 18 residues. CDR3 bases: TGCGCCAGCAGTCAAATCATAGCACGGGCGATTTTCAAAGATACGCAGTATTTT. Amino acid sequence: CASSQIIARAIFKDTQYF.

The rearrangement links TRBV4-3 to TRBJ2-6, with D unclear. The CDR3 has 15 residues. Trimming removed 0 bases from V and 4 bases from J, with 7 bases in between. The germline CDR1 and CDR2 sequences are LGHNA and YSLEER. Here the CDR3 DNA reads TGCGCCAGCAGCCAAGAGCAGACCGGGGCCAACGTCCTGACTTTC. Amino acid sequence: CASSQEQTGANVLTF.

The rearrangement uses TRBV5-1 and TRBJ2-5, with D possibly matching TRBD2 (5 bases). V lost 2 bases and J 0 bases, leaving 5 bases between the germline ends. The CDR3 has 13 amino acids. Germline CDR1 and CDR2: SGHRS and YFSETQ. CDR3 bases: TGCGCCAGCAGCTTCGGGAACCAAGAGACCCAGTACTTC. Translation: CASSFGNQETQYF.

This sequence joins TRBV5-5 and TRBJ1-4; D not resolved. Germline CDR1 reads SGHKS; CDR2 reads YYEKEE (reference sequence). The CDR3 extends over 12 amino acids. V lost 3 bases and J 8 bases, leaving 8 bases between the germline ends. CDR3 sequence reads: CASSWDREKLFF. CDR3 nucleotide sequence: TGTGCCAGCAGCTGGGATCGAGAAAAACTGTTTTTT.

V gene TRBV6-5 combines with J gene TRBJ1-2; D gene unclear. Germline V CDR1 and CDR2: MNHEY, SVGAGI. The CDR3 length is 14 residues. V was trimmed by 0 bases and J by 7 bases, leaving 12 bases between them. CDR3 DNA sequence: TGTGCCAGCAGTTACTCTTCGAAGTCAGGTGGCTACACCTTC. Its translation: CASSYSSKSGGYTF.

This clone was counted between two and nine times. This sequence joins TRBV5-1 and TRBJ2-3; 7 bases fit TRBD2. The germline V gene has CDR1 SGHRS and CDR2 YFSETQ. The CDR3 consists of 15 residues. Germline trimming cut 0 bases from V and 2 bases from J; bases unmatched to any gene: 3. This chain's CDR3 is CASSLERGDTDTQYF. The CDR3 coding sequence is TGCGCCAGCAGCTTGGAGCGGGGAGACACAGATACGCAGTATTTT.

J is TRBJ2-7 and V is TRBV29-1, with D perhaps being TRBD1 or TRBD2 (7 bases each). The V end lost 7 bases, the J end lost 1 base, and 14 bases lay between the germline ends. This CDR3 has 13 amino acids. From germline, CDR1 is SQVTM and CDR2 ANQGSEA. DNA of the CDR3: TGCAGCGCCTCAGCGGGACAGTCCTACGAGCAGTACTTC. This encodes CSASAGQSYEQYF.